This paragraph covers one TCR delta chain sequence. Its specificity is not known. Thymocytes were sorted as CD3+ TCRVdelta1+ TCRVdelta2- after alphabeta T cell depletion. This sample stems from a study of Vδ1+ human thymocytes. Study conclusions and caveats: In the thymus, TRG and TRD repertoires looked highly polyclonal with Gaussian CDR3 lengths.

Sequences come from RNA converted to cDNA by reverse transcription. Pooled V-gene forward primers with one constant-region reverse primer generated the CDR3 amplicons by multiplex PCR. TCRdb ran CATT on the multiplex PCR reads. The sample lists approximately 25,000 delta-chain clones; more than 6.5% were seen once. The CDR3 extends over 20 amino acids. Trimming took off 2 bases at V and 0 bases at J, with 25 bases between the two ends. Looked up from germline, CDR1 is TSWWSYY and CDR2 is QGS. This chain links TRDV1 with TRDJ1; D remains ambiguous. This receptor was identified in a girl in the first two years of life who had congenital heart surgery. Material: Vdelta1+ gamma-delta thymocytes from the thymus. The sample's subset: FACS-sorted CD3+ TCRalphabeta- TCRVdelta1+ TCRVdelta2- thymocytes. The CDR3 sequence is CALGEMDHYRGNSYTDKLIF. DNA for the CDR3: TGTGCTCTTGGGGAAATGGACCACTACAGAGGGAATTCGTACACCGATAAACTCATCTTT.